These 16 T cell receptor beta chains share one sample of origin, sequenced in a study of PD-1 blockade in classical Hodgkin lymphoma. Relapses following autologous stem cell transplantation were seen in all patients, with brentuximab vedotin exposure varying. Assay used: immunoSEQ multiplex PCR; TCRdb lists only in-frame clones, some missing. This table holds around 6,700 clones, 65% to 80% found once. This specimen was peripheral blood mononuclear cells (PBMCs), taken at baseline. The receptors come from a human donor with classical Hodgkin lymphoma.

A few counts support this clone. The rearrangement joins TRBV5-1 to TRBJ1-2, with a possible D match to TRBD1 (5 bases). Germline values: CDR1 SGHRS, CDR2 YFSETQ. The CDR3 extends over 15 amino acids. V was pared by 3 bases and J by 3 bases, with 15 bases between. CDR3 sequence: CASSSGTVQDYGYTF. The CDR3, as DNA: TGCGCCAGCAGCTCGGGGACGGTCCAGGACTATGGCTACACCTTC.

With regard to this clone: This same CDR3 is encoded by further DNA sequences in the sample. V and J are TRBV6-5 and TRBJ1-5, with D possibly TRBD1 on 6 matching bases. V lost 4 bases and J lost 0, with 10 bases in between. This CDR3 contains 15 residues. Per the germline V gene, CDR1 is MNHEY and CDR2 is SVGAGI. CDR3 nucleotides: TGTGCCAGCAGTTCCCAGGGGTATAGCAATCAGCCCCAGCATTTT. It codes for CASSSQGYSNQPQHF.

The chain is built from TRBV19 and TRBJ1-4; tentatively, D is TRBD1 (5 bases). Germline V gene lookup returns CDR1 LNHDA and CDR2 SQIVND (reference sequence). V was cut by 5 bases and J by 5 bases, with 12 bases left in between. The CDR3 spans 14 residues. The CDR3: CASSADSPNEKLFF. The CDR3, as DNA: TGTGCCAGTAGTGCAGACAGCCCAAATGAAAAACTGTTTTTT.

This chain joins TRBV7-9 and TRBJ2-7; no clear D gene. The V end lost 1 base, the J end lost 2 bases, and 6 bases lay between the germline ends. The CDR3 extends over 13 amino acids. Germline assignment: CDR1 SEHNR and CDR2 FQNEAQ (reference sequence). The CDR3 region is CASSLGRTYEQYF. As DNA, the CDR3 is TGTGCCAGCAGCTTAGGCCGGACCTACGAGCAGTACTTC.

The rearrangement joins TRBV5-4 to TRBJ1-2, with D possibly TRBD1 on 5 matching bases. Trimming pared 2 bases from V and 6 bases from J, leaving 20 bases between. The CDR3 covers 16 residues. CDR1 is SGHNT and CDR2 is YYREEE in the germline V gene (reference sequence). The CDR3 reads CASSFWGRRTGDGYTF. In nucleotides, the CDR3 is TGTGCCAGCAGCTTCTGGGGCCGCAGGACCGGGGATGGCTACACCTTC.

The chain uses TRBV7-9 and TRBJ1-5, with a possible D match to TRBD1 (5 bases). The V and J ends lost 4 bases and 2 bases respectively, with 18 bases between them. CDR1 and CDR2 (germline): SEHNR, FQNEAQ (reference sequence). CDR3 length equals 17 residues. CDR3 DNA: TGTGCCAGCAGCTCCACCCAAGGGGAGGCAGGCAATCAGCCCCAGCATTTT. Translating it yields CASSSTQGEAGNQPQHF.

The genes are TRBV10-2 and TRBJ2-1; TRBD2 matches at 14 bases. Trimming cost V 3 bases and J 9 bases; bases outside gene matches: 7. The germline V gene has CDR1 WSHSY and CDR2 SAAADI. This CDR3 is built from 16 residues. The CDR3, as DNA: TGCGCCAGCAGTGAATGGGGGACTAGCGGGAGACGTGAGCAGTTCTTC. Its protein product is CASSEWGTSGRREQFF.

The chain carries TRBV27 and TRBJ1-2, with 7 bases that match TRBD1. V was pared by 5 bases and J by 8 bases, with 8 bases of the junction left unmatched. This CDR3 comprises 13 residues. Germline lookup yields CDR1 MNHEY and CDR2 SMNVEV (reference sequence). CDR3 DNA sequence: TGTGCCAGCAGTCCCCGACAGGGACAGGGCTACACCTTC. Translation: CASSPRQGQGYTF.

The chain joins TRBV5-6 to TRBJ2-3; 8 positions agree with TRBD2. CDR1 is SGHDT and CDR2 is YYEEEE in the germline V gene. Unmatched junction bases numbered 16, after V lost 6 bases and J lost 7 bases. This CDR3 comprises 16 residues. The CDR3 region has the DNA TGTGCCAGCACCCACTCGGGACTAGTGTCAGGATATACGCAGTATTTT. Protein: CASTHSGLVSGYTQYF.

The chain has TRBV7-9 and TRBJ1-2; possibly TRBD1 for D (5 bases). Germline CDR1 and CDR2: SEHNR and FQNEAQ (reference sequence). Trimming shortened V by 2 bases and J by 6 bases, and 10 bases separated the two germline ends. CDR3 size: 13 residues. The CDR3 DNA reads TGTGCCAGCAGCTTACGACAGACTAATGGCTACACCTTC. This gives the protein CASSLRQTNGYTF.

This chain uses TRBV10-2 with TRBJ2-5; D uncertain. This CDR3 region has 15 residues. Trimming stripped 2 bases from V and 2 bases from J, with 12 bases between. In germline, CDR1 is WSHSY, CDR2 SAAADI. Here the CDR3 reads CASSEGLPIQETQYF. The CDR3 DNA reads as TGCGCCAGCAGTGAGGGGCTACCAATACAAGAGACCCAGTACTTC.

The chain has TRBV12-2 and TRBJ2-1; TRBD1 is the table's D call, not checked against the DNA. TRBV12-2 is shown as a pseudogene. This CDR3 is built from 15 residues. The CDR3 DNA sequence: TGTGCAAGTCGCTCCCGGGACAGGGCCCACAATGAGCAGTTCTTC. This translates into CASRSRDRAHNEQFF.

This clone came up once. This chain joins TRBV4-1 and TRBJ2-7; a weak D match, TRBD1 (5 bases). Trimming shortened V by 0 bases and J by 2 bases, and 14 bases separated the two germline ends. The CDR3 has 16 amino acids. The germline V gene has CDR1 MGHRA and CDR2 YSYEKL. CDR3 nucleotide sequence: TGCGCCAGCAGCCAAGATTCGAGAGACAGAGCCTACGAGCAGTACTTC. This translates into CASSQDSRDRAYEQYF.

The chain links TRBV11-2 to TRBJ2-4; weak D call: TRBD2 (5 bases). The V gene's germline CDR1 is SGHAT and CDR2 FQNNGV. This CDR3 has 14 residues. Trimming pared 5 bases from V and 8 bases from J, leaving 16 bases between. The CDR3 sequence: CASSQNRWGDIQYF. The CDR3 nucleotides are TGTGCCAGCAGCCAGAACCGATGGGGAGACATTCAGTACTTC.

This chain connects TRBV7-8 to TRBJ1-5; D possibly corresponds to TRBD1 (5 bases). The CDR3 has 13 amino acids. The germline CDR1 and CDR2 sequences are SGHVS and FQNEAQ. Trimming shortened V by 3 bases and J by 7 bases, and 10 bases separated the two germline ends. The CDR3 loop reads CASSLGEGQPQHF. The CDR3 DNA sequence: TGTGCCAGCAGCTTGGGGGAGGGACAGCCCCAGCATTTT.

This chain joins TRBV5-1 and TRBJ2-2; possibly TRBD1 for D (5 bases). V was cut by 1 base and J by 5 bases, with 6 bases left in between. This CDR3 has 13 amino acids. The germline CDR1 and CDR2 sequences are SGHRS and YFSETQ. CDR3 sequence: CASSLQGTGELFF. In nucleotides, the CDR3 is TGCGCCAGCAGCTTGCAGGGTACCGGGGAGCTGTTTTTT.